This T cell receptor beta chain was identified in a study of T cells in Graves' hyperthyroidism and ophthalmopathy. The diagnoses drew upon clinical symptoms, serum thyroxine and TRAb, thyroid ultrasound and orbital computed tomography. The V gene's germline CDR1 is LGHNA and CDR2 YSLEER. The CDR3 runs 16 residues. With 1 base removed from V and 0 bases from J, the gap between germline ends came to 12 bases. This clonotype came up many times. What it binds is unknown. Study-level results: Ophthalmopathy was model-predicted a median roughly 6.5 months pre-onset.

Regions amplified from RNA transcripts were the TCR beta CDR3 regions. Using the HTBI primer set, a first-round RT-PCR was run on the TCR CDR3. TCRdb re-derived calls from the multiplex PCR reads in MiXCR, one entry per CDR3 protein. The repertoire holds approximately 500,000 distinct CDR3 sequences, with 40% to 55% as singletons. The V and J genes are TRBV4-3 and TRBJ1-1; D call uncertain. This receptor was obtained from a woman between 18 and 30 years old with Graves' hyperthyroidism. Sequencing was done on a sample of peripheral blood or thyroid tissue (not recorded which). The CDR3 sequence is CASSQGLVHMNTEAFF. The DNA of the CDR3 is TGCGCCAGCAGCCAAGGTTTGGTGCACATGAACACTGAAGCTTTCTTT.